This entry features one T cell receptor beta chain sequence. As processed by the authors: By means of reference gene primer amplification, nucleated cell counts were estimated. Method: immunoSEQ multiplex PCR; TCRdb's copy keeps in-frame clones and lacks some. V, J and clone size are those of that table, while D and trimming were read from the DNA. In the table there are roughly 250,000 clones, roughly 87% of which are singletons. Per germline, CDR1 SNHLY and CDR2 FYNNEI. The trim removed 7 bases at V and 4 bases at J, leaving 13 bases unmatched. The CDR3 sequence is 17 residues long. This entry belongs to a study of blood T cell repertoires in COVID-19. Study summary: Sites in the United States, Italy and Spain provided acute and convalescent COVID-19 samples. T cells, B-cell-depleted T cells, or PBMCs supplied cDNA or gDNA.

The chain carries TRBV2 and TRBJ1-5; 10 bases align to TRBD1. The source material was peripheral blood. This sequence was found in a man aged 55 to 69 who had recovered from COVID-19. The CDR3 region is CASMSGDRGIGNQPQHF. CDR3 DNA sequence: TGTGCCAGCATGAGTGGGGACAGGGGTATCGGAAATCAGCCCCAGCATTTT.